This passage covers 28 T cell receptor beta chains from one sample sequenced in a study of shared T cell receptors in the human thymus. Clones were read by immunoSEQ multiplex PCR, and TCRdb kept only the in-frame ones, dropping some. The repertoire holds approximately 580,000 clones, with about 80% as singletons. These data were also reused for a study on human thymus T cells.

The sequencing input was thymocytes. The source of these receptors is a boy in the first two years of life with a congenital heart defect.

V and J are TRBV11-2 and TRBJ1-2; D remains ambiguous. Trimming took 4 bases from V and 0 from J, leaving 9 bases between them. In germline, CDR1 is SGHAT, CDR2 FQNNGV. The length of the CDR3 is 14 residues. CDR3 in amino acids: CASSSRLANYGYTF. The CDR3 DNA reads as TGTGCCAGCAGCTCGAGGTTAGCTAACTATGGCTACACCTTC.

The J gene is TRBJ2-5, the V gene TRBV10-3; perhaps TRBD2 as D (7 bases). Germline-derived CDR1 and CDR2 are ENHRY and SYGVKD. V was cut by 0 bases and J by 4 bases, with 9 bases left in between. CDR3 length: 14 amino acids. This CDR3 reads CAISESRGGETQYF. The DNA for the CDR3 is TGTGCCATCAGTGAGTCGAGGGGGGGAGAGACCCAGTACTTC.

The chain combines TRBV27 with TRBJ2-3; 12 bases map to TRBD1. With V trimmed by 6 bases and J by 6 bases, 16 bases remained unmatched. The CDR3 spans 18 residues. The V gene's germline CDR1 is MNHEY and CDR2 SMNVEV (reference sequence). The CDR3 loop reads CASRGTGGPSGGGDTQYF. The CDR3 DNA follows: TGTGCCAGCAGGGGGACAGGGGGCCCTAGCGGGGGCGGCGATACGCAGTATTTT.

This rearrangement joins TRBV18 to TRBJ2-1; D might be TRBD1 (5 bases). This CDR3 spans 16 amino acids. In germline, CDR1 is KGHSH, CDR2 LQKENI. With 1 base removed from V and 3 bases from J, the gap between germline ends came to 13 bases. This CDR3 reads CASSPLRAGFYNEQFF. The CDR3, as DNA: TGTGCCAGCTCACCACTCCGCGCAGGGTTCTACAATGAGCAGTTCTTC.

The genes are TRBV4-3 and TRBJ2-7, with 10 bases lining up with TRBD2. J was trimmed by 3 bases and V by 1 base; bases with no gene match: 6. The CDR3 is 16 amino acids. The germline V gene encodes CDR1 LGHNA and CDR2 YSLEER. CDR3: CASSQGSSGRIYEQYF. CDR3 in DNA: TGCGCCAGCAGCCAAGGATCTAGCGGGAGAATCTACGAGCAGTACTTC.

DNA for the CDR3: TGTGCCAGCAGCCCCTCTAGCGGGAAAGTGAACACCGGGGAGCTGTTTTTT. This sequence encodes CASSPSSGKVNTGELFF. The genes are TRBV13 and TRBJ2-2, with 9 nucleotides matching TRBD2. V shed 5 bases and J 1 base; nucleotides not matched to a gene: 8. This CDR3 comprises 17 residues. Germline V lookup: CDR1 PRHDT, CDR2 FYEKMQ (reference sequence).

The chain combines TRBV27 with TRBJ2-7; 10 nucleotides align to TRBD2. This CDR3 spans 16 amino acids. The V segment lost 5 bases and the J segment 2 bases; nucleotides outside the gene matches: 9. Germline V gives CDR1 MNHEY, CDR2 SMNVEV (reference sequence). CDR3 nucleotides: TGTGCCAGCAGTCCCCGTCTAGCGGGAGACACCTACGAGCAGTACTTC. Translating it yields CASSPRLAGDTYEQYF.

The V and J genes are TRBV29-1 and TRBJ2-3; TRBD2 aligns across 8 bases. The length of the CDR3 is 17 residues. Trimming removed 4 bases from V and 0 bases from J; junction bases left unmatched: 12. The germline CDR1 and CDR2 sequences are SQVTM and ANQGSEA. CDR3 loop: CSVVASGHHYSTDTQYF. CDR3 DNA sequence: TGCAGCGTTGTCGCTAGCGGGCACCACTATAGCACAGATACGCAGTATTTT.

The CDR3 nucleotides are TGTGCCAGCAGCTTAGACCACAGGTTAGCCTATGGCTACACCTTC. It encodes CASSLDHRLAYGYTF. The genes are TRBV11-2 and TRBJ1-2, with D tentatively TRBD1 (5 bases). Trimming removed 0 bases at V and 4 bases at J, with 12 bases between. This CDR3 is built from 15 residues. Germline assignment: CDR1 SGHAT and CDR2 FQNNGV.

The chain couples TRBV10-2 to TRBJ2-3; 11 nucleotides match TRBD2. Germline V gene sequence: CDR1 WSHSY, CDR2 SAAADI. With V trimmed by 6 bases and J by 5 bases, 10 bases remained unmatched. The CDR3 covers 16 residues. The CDR3, as DNA: TGCGCCAGCAGCGCGGCCCAGCTAGCGGGAGGAGATACGCAGTATTTT. It codes for CASSAAQLAGGDTQYF.

This clone occurred once. The rearrangement uses TRBV6-6 and TRBJ2-3; 11 bases map to TRBD2. Losses at the gene ends were 4 bases for V and 3 bases for J; bases not matched to a gene: 6. The CDR3 covers 16 residues. Germline CDR1 reads MNHNY; CDR2 reads SVGAGI (reference sequence). CDR3 nucleotide sequence: TGTGCCAGCAGTTCTACTAGCGGGAGAGTGACAGATACGCAGTATTTT. Translating gives CASSSTSGRVTDTQYF.

V and J are TRBV28 and TRBJ2-2; 7 nucleotides align to TRBD2. The CDR3 is 16 residues long. V shed 8 bases, J shed 5 bases, and the junction held 14 bases outside the gene matches. Germline V gene lookup returns CDR1 MDHEN and CDR2 SYDVKM. CDR3 amino acids: CASLTAGTIGTGELFF. The CDR3 nucleotides are TGTGCCAGCTTAACCGCCGGGACTATCGGGACCGGGGAGCTGTTTTTT.

The chain joins TRBV7-9 to TRBJ1-2; 10 bases are a match to TRBD1. Trimming at V came to 5 bases and at J to 10 bases, leaving 13 bases not matched to a gene. CDR1 is SEHNR and CDR2 is FQNEAQ in the germline V gene (reference sequence). This CDR3 has 15 residues. The CDR3 DNA reads as TGTGCCAGCAGCCTCCCTTACCTTGGGACAGGGGACTACACCTTC. Its translation: CASSLPYLGTGDYTF.

The chain carries TRBV6-6 and TRBJ1-5; a possible D gene is TRBD1 (5 bases). Germline-derived CDR1 and CDR2 are MNHNY and SVGAGI (reference sequence). The V gene lost 5 bases and the J gene lost 3 bases, with 11 bases spanning the gap. The CDR3 runs to 14 residues. The CDR3 region has the DNA TGTGCCAGCAGTAGTAGACAGTCCAATCAGCCCCAGCATTTT. The encoded protein is CASSSRQSNQPQHF.

The rearrangement uses TRBV5-6 and TRBJ2-5; 12 nucleotides match TRBD2. The J call may not be correct, given that the DNA end is closer to TRBJ2-7. Germline V lookup: CDR1 SGHDT, CDR2 YYEEEE. This CDR3 comprises 16 residues. The CDR3 DNA reads TGTGCCAGCAGCTTGGCTAGCGGGAGGGTAACCTACGAGCAGTACTTC. This encodes CASSLASGRVTYEQYF.

This clone was seen more than once but under ten times. In DNA form, the CDR3 reads TGTGCCAGCAGTTTATCCAGGCTGGGACAGGGCTACGAGCAGTACTTC. Protein sequence: CASSLSRLGQGYEQYF. The V gene is TRBV27, the J gene TRBJ2-7; 9 bases are a match to TRBD1. CDR3 length: 16 amino acids. The V gene's germline CDR1 is MNHEY and CDR2 SMNVEV (reference sequence). Unmatched junction bases numbered 6, after V lost 0 bases and J lost 3 bases.

The chain couples TRBV5-1 to TRBJ2-7; the match to TRBD1 covers 7 bases. CDR3 length equals 16 residues. The junction had 6 bases not matched to a gene; V was cut back by 0 bases and J by 0 bases. CDR1 SGHRS and CDR2 YFSETQ come from the germline V gene. DNA of the CDR3: TGCGCCAGCAGCTTGGGACTCGGGACAGTCTCCTACGAGCAGTACTTC. It specifies CASSLGLGTVSYEQYF.

V and J are TRBV4-1 and TRBJ2-1, with 10 bases matching TRBD1. The germline gives CDR1 MGHRA, CDR2 YSYEKL. CDR3 size: 16 residues. V lost 0 bases to trimming and J lost 11 bases; unmatched junction nucleotides: 10. The CDR3 spells CASSQESGTGAAKQFF. The CDR3 DNA reads TGCGCCAGCAGCCAAGAGTCTGGGACAGGGGCTGCAAAGCAGTTCTTC.

The V gene is TRBV28, the J gene TRBJ2-7; 13 nucleotides agree with TRBD2. The CDR3 length is 17 residues. V was pared by 3 bases and J by 5 bases, with 10 bases of the junction left unmatched. Germline V lookup: CDR1 MDHEN, CDR2 SYDVKM. CDR3 nucleotides: TGTGCCAGCAGTTTGACTAGCGGGAGGTCTAAGGTCGACGAGCAGTACTTC. Translated, it gives CASSLTSGRSKVDEQYF.

This chain links TRBV7-9 with TRBJ2-7, with 7 bases lining up with TRBD1. The CDR3 is made up of 16 amino acids. J gave up 7 bases and V 1 base, and 13 bases lay outside the gene matches. Per the germline V gene, CDR1 is SEHNR and CDR2 is FQNEAQ (reference sequence). The CDR3 bases are TGTGCCAGCAGCTTAGAGGTGGGCAGGGGGTCTGTTGAGCAGTACTTC. Translation gives CASSLEVGRGSVEQYF.

V and J are TRBV5-5 and TRBJ2-3, with TRBD2 identical over 7 bases. The germline V gene has CDR1 SGHKS and CDR2 YYEKEE (reference sequence). This CDR3 has 15 amino acids. The V gene end was trimmed by 6 bases and the J gene end by 0 bases; junction bases not matched to a gene: 7. CDR3 protein: CASTPAGVSTDTQYF. DNA of the CDR3: TGTGCCAGCACTCCGGCGGGGGTTAGCACAGATACGCAGTATTTT.

J is TRBJ2-7 and V is TRBV11-3; maybe TRBD1 (6 bases). V was cut by 5 bases and J by 5 bases, with 13 bases left in between. There are 13 residues in the CDR3. CDR1 and CDR2 from the germline V gene are SGHNT and YENEEA. In DNA, the CDR3 is TGTGCCAGCAGCGCCCAGGGGAGAGACGAGCAGTACTTC. Translated: CASSAQGRDEQYF.

This clone was observed a single time. The chain employs TRBV5-5 and TRBJ1-2, with a weak D call TRBD1 (5 bases). The CDR3 has 15 residues. Germline V gene data show CDR1 as SGHKS and CDR2 as YYEKEE (reference sequence). Trimming removed 6 bases at V and 4 bases at J, with 19 bases between. This chain's CDR3 is CASTPGRGLGYGYTF. CDR3 DNA: TGTGCCAGCACCCCGGGGCGGGGGTTAGGCTATGGCTACACCTTC.

This clone has a handful of counts. The rearrangement links TRBV11-2 to TRBJ2-7; D is perhaps TRBD2 (7 bases). This CDR3 has 17 residues. Germline V lookup: CDR1 SGHAT, CDR2 FQNNGV. V gave up 4 bases and J gave up 7 bases, with 26 bases separating them. The CDR3, as DNA: TGTGCCAGCAGCTCCGGGGGGAGGGGACACCGACGGGGGGAGCAGTACTTC. This sequence encodes CASSSGGRGHRRGEQYF. Supplemented by reference TRBV11-2 and TRBJ2-7, the full variable domain reads EAGVAQSPRYKIIEKRQSVAFWCNPISGHATLYWYQQILGQGPKLLIQFQNNGVVDDSQLPKDRFSAERLKGVDSTLKIQPAKLEDSAVYLCASSSGGRGHRRGEQYFGPGTRLTVT.

J is TRBJ2-7 and V is TRBV27; the D is unclear. Germline CDR1 MNHEY, CDR2 SMNVEV (reference sequence). The CDR3 is 15 residues long. Trimming shortened V by 0 bases and J by 1 base, and 10 bases separated the two germline ends. CDR3 sequence (DNA): TGTGCCAGCAGTTTATCCGAAGACACTTCCTACGAGCAGTACTTC. Protein product: CASSLSEDTSYEQYF.

The chain has TRBV4-2 and TRBJ2-7; 8 bases line up with TRBD1. Germline trimming cut 2 bases from V and 2 bases from J; bases unmatched to any gene: 8. Germline V gene sequence: CDR1 LGHNA, CDR2 YNFKEQ. The CDR3 consists of 16 residues. CDR3 region: CASSQLGQANTYEQYF. The CDR3 coding sequence is TGTGCCAGCAGCCAACTGGGACAGGCTAATACCTACGAGCAGTACTTC.

The chain recombines TRBV27 with TRBJ2-7; TRBD2 is a possible D gene (6 bases). Germline V gene sequence: CDR1 MNHEY, CDR2 SMNVEV (reference sequence). This CDR3 has 15 residues. V was cut by 5 bases and J by 5 bases, with 19 bases left in between. In DNA form, the CDR3 reads TGTGCCAGCAGTCGAAGGTCCAGGAGGGTAAACGAGCAGTACTTC. Amino acids: CASSRRSRRVNEQYF.

The J gene is TRBJ1-1, the V gene TRBV6-5; unclear D gene. Germline V gene data show CDR1 as MNHEY and CDR2 as SVGAGI. The length of the CDR3 is 12 residues. Between the trimmed V and J ends, which lost 6 bases and 5 bases, there was a span of 10 bases. CDR3 sequence reads: CASSPNETEAFF. The CDR3 coding sequence is TGTGCCAGCAGCCCAAATGAGACTGAAGCTTTCTTT.